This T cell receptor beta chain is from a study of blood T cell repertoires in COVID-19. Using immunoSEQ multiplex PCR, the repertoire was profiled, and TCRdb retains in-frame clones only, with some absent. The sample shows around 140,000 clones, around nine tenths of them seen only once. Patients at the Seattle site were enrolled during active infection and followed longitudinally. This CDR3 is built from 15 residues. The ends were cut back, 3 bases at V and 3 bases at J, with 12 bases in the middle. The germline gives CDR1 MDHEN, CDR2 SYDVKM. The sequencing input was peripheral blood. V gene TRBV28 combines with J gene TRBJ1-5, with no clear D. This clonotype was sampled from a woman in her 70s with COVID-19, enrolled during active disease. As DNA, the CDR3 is TGTGCCAGCAGTTTGAGGGTGGTGGACAATCAGCCCCAGCATTTT. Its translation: CASSLRVVDNQPQHF.